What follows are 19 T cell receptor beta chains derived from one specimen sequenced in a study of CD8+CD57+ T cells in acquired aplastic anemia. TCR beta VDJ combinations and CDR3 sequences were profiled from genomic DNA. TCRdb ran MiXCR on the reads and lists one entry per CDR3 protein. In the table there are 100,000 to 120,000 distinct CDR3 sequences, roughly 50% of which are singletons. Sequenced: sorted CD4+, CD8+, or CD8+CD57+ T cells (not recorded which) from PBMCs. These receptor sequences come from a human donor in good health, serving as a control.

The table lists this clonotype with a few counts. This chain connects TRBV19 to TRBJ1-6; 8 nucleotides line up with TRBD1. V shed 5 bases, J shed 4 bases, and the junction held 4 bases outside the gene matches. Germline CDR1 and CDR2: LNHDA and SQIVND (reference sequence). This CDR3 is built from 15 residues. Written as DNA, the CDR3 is TGTGCCAGTAGTTTTACAGGGGGTTATAATTCACCCCTCCACTTT. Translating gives CASSFTGGYNSPLHF.

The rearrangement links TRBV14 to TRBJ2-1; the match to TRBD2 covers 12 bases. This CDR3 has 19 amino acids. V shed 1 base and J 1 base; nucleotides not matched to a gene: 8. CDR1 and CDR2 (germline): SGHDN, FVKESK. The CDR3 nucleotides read TGTGCCAGCAGCCAAGGGTTACTAGCGGGGGGCATATCCTACAATGAGCAGTTCTTC. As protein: CASSQGLLAGGISYNEQFF.

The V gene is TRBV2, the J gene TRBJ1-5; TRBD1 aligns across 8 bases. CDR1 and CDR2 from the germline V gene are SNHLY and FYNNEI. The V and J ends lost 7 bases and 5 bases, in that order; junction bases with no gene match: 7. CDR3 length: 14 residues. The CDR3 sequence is CASTPGQGYQPQHF. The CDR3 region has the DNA TGTGCCAGCACCCCAGGACAGGGATATCAGCCCCAGCATTTT.

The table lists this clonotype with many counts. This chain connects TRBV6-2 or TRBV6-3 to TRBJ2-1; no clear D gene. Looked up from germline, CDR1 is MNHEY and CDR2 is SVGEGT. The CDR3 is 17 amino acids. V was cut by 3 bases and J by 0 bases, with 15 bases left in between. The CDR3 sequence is CASSYFFAESSYNEQFF. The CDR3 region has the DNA TGTGCCAGCAGTTATTTCTTTGCGGAAAGCTCCTACAATGAGCAGTTCTTC.

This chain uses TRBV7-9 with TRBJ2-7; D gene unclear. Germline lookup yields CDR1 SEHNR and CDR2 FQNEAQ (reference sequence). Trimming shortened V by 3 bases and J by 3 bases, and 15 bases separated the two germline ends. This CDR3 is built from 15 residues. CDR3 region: CASSFAASPYYEQYF. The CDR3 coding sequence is TGTGCCAGCAGCTTTGCTGCATCGCCCTACTACGAGCAGTACTTC.

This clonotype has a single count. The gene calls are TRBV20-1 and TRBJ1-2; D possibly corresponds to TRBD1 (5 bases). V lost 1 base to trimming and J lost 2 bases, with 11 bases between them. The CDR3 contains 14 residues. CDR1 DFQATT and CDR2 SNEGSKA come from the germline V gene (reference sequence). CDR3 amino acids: CSARAPDSNYGYTF. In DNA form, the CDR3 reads TGCAGTGCTAGAGCCCCAGACAGCAACTATGGCTACACCTTC.

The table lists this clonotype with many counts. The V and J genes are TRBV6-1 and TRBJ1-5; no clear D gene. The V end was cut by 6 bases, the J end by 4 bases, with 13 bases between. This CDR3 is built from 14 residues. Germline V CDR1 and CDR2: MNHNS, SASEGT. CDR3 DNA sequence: TGTGCCAGCAGAGAACAGTGGAAAAATCAGCCCCAGCATTTT. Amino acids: CASREQWKNQPQHF.

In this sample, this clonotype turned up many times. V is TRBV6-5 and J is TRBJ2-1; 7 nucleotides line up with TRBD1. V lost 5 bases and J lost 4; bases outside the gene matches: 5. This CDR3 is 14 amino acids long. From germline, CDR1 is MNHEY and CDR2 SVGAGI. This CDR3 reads CASSPATGYNEQFF. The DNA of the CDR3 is TGTGCCAGCAGTCCTGCGACAGGGTACAATGAGCAGTTCTTC.

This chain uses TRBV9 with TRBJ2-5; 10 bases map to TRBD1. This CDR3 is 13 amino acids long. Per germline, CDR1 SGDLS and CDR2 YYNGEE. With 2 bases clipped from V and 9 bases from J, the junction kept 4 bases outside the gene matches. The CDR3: CASSVGTGDPQYF. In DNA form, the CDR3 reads TGTGCCAGCAGCGTCGGGACAGGGGACCCCCAGTACTTC.

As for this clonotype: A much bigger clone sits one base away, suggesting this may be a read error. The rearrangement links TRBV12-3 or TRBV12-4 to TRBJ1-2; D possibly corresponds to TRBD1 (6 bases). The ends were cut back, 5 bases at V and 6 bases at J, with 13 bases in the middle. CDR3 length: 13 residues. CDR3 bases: TGTGCCAGCAGTGTTCGGGACATTGATGGCTACACCTTC. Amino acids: CASSVRDIDGYTF.

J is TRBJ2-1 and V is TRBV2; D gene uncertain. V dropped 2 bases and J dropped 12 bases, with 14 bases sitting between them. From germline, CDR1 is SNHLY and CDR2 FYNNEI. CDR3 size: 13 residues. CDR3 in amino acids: CASSESSQVGQFF. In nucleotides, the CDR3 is TGTGCCAGCAGTGAATCGAGTCAGGTCGGGCAGTTCTTC.

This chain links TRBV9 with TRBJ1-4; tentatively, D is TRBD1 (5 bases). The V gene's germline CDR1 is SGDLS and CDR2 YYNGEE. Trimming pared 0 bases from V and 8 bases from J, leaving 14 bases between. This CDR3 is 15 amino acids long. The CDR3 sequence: CASSVAWAGNEKLFF. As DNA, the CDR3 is TGTGCCAGCAGCGTAGCTTGGGCAGGGAACGAAAAACTGTTTTTT.

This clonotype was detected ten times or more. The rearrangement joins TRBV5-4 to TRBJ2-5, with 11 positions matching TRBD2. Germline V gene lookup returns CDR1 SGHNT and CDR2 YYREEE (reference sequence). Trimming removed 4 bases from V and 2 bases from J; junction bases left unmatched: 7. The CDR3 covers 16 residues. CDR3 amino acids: CASSALAGGIQETQYF. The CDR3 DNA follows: TGTGCCAGCAGCGCCTTAGCGGGGGGGATTCAAGAGACCCAGTACTTC.

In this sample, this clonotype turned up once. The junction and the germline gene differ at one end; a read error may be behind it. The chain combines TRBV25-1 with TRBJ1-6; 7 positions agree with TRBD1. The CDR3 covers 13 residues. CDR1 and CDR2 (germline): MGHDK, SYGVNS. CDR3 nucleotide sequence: TGTGCCAGCAGTGTAGACAGGGCTTCACCCCCCCACTTT. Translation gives CASSVDRASPPHF.

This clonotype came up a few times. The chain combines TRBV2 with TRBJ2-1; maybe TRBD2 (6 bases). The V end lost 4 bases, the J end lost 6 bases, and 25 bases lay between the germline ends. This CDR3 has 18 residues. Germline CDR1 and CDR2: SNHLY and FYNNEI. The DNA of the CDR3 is TGTGCCAGCAGTGGATATACTAGCAGCGTAGCTGGAAGCAATGAGCAGTTCTTC. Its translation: CASSGYTSSVAGSNEQFF.

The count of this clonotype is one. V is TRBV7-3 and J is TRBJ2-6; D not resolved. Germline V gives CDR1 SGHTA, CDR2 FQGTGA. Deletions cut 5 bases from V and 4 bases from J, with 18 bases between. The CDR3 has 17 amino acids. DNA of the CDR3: TGTGCCAGCAGCCCACGTCGGCAGGTCGGGGGGGCCAACGTCCTGACTTTC. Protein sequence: CASSPRRQVGGANVLTF.

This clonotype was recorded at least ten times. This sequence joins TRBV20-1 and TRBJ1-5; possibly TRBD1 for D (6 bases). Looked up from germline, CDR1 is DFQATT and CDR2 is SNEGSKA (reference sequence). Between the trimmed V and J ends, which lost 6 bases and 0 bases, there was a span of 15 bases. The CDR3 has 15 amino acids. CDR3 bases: TGCAGTGCGGCCGACAGGACCTATAGCAATCAGCCCCAGCATTTT. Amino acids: CSAADRTYSNQPQHF.

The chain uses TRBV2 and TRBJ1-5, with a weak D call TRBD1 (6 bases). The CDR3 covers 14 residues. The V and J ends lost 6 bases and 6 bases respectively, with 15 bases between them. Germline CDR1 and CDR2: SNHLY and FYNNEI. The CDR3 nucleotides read TGTGCCAGCAGACCGGGACACATAGGTCAGCCCCAGCATTTT. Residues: CASRPGHIGQPQHF.

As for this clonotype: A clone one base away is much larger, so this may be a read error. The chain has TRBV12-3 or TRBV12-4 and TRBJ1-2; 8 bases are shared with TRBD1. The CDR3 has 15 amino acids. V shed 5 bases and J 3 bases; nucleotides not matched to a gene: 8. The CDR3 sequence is CASSPGTGFHYGYTF. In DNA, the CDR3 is TGTGCCAGCAGTCCCGGGACAGGTTTTCACTATGGCTACACCTTC.